The 20 T cell receptor beta chains below all came from one sample that was sequenced in a study of T cells after yellow fever vaccination. TCRdb independently ran MiXCR on the 5' RACE reads; one entry per CDR3 protein. Among about 120,000 distinct CDR3 sequences listed, roughly 7.2% were seen once. The material sequenced was CD4+ T cells sorted from PBMCs, taken roughly 47 days after the first yellow fever vaccination. The receptors were sampled from a man aged 18 to 30 who received the YFV17D yellow fever vaccine.

This clonotype appeared many times. J is TRBJ2-4 and V is TRBV5-5, with no clear D. V shed 2 bases and J shed 0 bases, with 12 bases lying between them. The length of the CDR3 is 16 residues. Germline V gives CDR1 SGHKS, CDR2 YYEKEE (reference sequence). This chain's CDR3 is CASSLGPGLAKNIQYF. The CDR3 coding sequence is TGTGCCAGCAGCTTAGGCCCAGGTCTAGCCAAAAACATTCAGTACTTC.

This clonotype was recorded at least ten times. The chain joins TRBV7-2 to TRBJ2-7; D is unclear. Per germline, CDR1 SGHTA and CDR2 FQGNSA. Trimming cost V 1 base and J 4 bases, with 8 bases left between them. The CDR3 has 13 amino acids. The CDR3 spells CASSLGVGYEQYV. DNA for the CDR3: TGTGCCAGCAGCTTAGGGGTCGGGTACGAGCAGTACGTC.

This clonotype was counted at least ten times. The J gene is TRBJ2-1, the V gene TRBV5-6; 7 positions match TRBD2. V lost 4 bases to trimming and J lost 3 bases; unmatched junction nucleotides: 7. The CDR3 length is 15 residues. In germline, CDR1 is SGHDT, CDR2 YYEEEE. The DNA of the CDR3 is TGTGCCAGCAGCCCTAAAAGCGGGGACTACAATGAGCAGTTCTTC. Translation gives CASSPKSGDYNEQFF.

By frequency in the sample, this clonotype is medium-sized (0.01 to 0.1%). The CDR3 sequence: CASSFGQGQQETQYF. The CDR3, as DNA: TGTGCCAGCAGTTTCGGCCAGGGCCAACAAGAGACCCAGTACTTC. The V and J genes are TRBV27 and TRBJ2-5, with D perhaps matching TRBD1 (5 bases). V was pared by 3 bases and J by 2 bases, with 13 bases between. The CDR3 covers 15 residues. The germline V gene encodes CDR1 MNHEY and CDR2 SMNVEV (reference sequence).

This clonotype was recorded many times. The chain combines TRBV6-5 with TRBJ2-4; unclear D gene. V lost 8 bases and J lost 8, with 13 bases in between. This CDR3 has 12 amino acids. The germline V gene encodes CDR1 MNHEY and CDR2 SVGAGI. Here the CDR3 reads CASSPDADIQYF. The CDR3 nucleotides read TGTGCCAGCTCCCCGGACGCAGACATTCAGTACTTC.

This clonotype was detected many times. The chain is built from TRBV29-1 and TRBJ2-1; possibly TRBD1 or TRBD2 for D (5 bases each). V shed 6 bases and J shed 0 bases, with 9 bases lying between them. CDR1 and CDR2 from the germline V gene are SQVTM and ANQGSEA. This CDR3 spans 13 amino acids. The CDR3 bases are TGCAGCGTGGGGACGGGCTCCTACAATGAGCAGTTCTTC. Protein: CSVGTGSYNEQFF.

The sample holds a few counts of this clonotype. The chain links TRBV27 to TRBJ2-7; D uncertain. Germline V lookup: CDR1 MNHEY, CDR2 SMNVEV (reference sequence). The CDR3 spans 15 residues. V was shortened by 0 bases and J by 9 bases, with 18 bases between the two germline ends. CDR3 sequence: CASSLSAGFAFRQYF. CDR3 DNA: TGTGCCAGCAGTTTATCCGCCGGGTTCGCTTTTCGGCAGTACTTC.

This clonotype was observed many times. V gene TRBV5-5 combines with J gene TRBJ2-5, with 10 bases that match TRBD1. Trimming cost V 4 bases and J 0 bases; bases outside gene matches: 12. Germline V lookup: CDR1 SGHKS, CDR2 YYEKEE (reference sequence). The CDR3 covers 18 residues. The CDR3 here is CASSLDRGRTLYQETQYF. In DNA form, the CDR3 reads TGTGCCAGCAGCCTGGACAGGGGGAGGACCCTATACCAAGAGACCCAGTACTTC.

This clonotype was recorded at least ten times. The genes are TRBV5-1 and TRBJ2-2; no clear D. Germline-derived CDR1 and CDR2 are SGHRS and YFSETQ. CDR3 length: 13 residues. V gave up 3 bases and J gave up 5 bases, with 8 bases separating them. The CDR3 coding sequence is TGCGCCAGCAGCTCCACTTTGACCGGGGAGCTGTTTTTT. Encoded protein: CASSSTLTGELFF.

This clonotype was detected many times. The chain combines TRBV5-1 with TRBJ2-3, with 9 positions matching TRBD2. Germline CDR1 is SGHRS and CDR2 is YFSETQ. This CDR3 region has 16 residues. Losses at the gene ends were 1 base for V and 0 bases for J; bases not matched to a gene: 3. The CDR3 coding sequence is TGCGCCAGCAGCTTGAGTAGCGGGAGTAGCACAGATACGCAGTATTTT. This gives the protein CASSLSSGSSTDTQYF.

This clonotype was observed at least ten times. The chain combines TRBV18 with TRBJ2-1, with a tentative D call TRBD1 (5 bases). This CDR3 spans 14 amino acids. Germline V gives CDR1 KGHSH, CDR2 LQKENI. V lost 2 bases and J 2 bases, leaving 7 bases between the germline ends. CDR3 sequence: CASSPRGPYNEQFF. The CDR3 bases are TGTGCCAGCTCACCAAGGGGTCCCTACAATGAGCAGTTCTTC.

This clonotype has at least ten counts. V is TRBV6-2 or TRBV6-3 and J is TRBJ2-5; no clear D gene. The V and J ends lost 2 bases and 5 bases respectively, with 6 bases between them. This CDR3 contains 12 residues. CDR1 is MNHEY and CDR2 is SVGEGT in the germline V gene. CDR3 protein: CASSYVPETQYF. The CDR3 nucleotides are TGTGCCAGCAGTTACGTTCCCGAGACCCAGTACTTC.

This clonotype was observed many times. In DNA, the CDR3 is TGTGCCAGCAGCCGGGACAGGGGCTTGTTCTTC. Translating gives CASSRDRGLFF. The chain employs TRBV7-2 and TRBJ2-1, with 10 bases identical to TRBD1. V trimming: 5 bases; J trimming: 15 bases; junction bases outside the gene matches: 4. The CDR3 totals 11 residues. The germline V gene encodes CDR1 SGHTA and CDR2 FQGNSA.

This chain connects TRBV20-1 to TRBJ1-3; TRBD1 agrees at 9 bases. The CDR3 is 16 amino acids. Germline V gene lookup returns CDR1 DFQATT and CDR2 SNEGSKA (reference sequence). V shed 5 bases, J shed 2 bases, and the junction held 10 bases outside the gene matches. The CDR3 reads CSASSGTGSTGNTIYF. The CDR3 nucleotides are TGCAGTGCTTCCTCCGGGACAGGGAGCACTGGAAACACCATATATTTT.

The V call is TRBV3-1, the J call TRBJ2-5; 10 bases agree with TRBD2. The V segment lost 4 bases and the J segment 5 bases; nucleotides outside the gene matches: 10. The CDR3 extends over 16 amino acids. CDR1 is LGHDT and CDR2 is YNNKEL in the germline V gene (reference sequence). The CDR3 coding sequence is TGTGCCAGCAGCCCGACAGCGGGGGGGCCGGGTGAGACCCAGTACTTC. Protein: CASSPTAGGPGETQYF.

This clonotype was detected ten times or more. The genes are TRBV29-1 and TRBJ1-1; no firm D call. Germline CDR1 and CDR2: SQVTM and ANQGSEA. The length of the CDR3 is 11 residues. The CDR3 sequence is CSVGVNTEAFF. CDR3 DNA sequence: TGCAGTGTCGGGGTGAACACTGAAGCTTTCTTT.

Many counts were recorded for this clonotype. The chain carries TRBV4-3 and TRBJ2-7; TRBD2 matches at 9 bases. Losses at the gene ends were 1 base for V and 1 base for J; bases not matched to a gene: 2. Germline V gene data show CDR1 as LGHNA and CDR2 as YSLEER. The CDR3 contains 15 residues. Here the CDR3 reads CASSQATSGSYEQYF. The CDR3 DNA follows: TGCGCCAGCAGCCAAGCGACTAGCGGTTCCTACGAGCAGTACTTC.

This clonotype was observed many times. This chain joins TRBV12-3 or TRBV12-4 and TRBJ1-4, with D possibly matching TRBD1 (5 bases). V lost 4 bases and J 4 bases, leaving 10 bases between the germline ends. The length of the CDR3 is 14 residues. CDR3 sequence: CASSSGGSNEKLFF. As DNA, the CDR3 is TGTGCCAGCAGTTCCGGGGGTAGTAATGAAAAACTGTTTTTT.

Many counts were recorded for this clonotype. The chain couples TRBV6-1 to TRBJ1-1; D gene unclear. CDR1 and CDR2 from the germline V gene are MNHNS and SASEGT. This CDR3 comprises 13 residues. With 4 bases removed from V and 4 bases from J, the gap between germline ends came to 10 bases. In nucleotides, the CDR3 is TGTGCCAGCAGTGCATCCGTAAGCACTGAAGCTTTCTTT. Encoded protein: CASSASVSTEAFF.

Regarding this clonotype: A much larger clonotype is one base distant, so this may be a read error. V is TRBV5-1 and J is TRBJ1-6; perhaps TRBD1 as D (5 bases). The CDR3 consists of 15 residues. Germline V gene sequence: CDR1 SGHRS, CDR2 YFSETQ. The CDR3, as DNA: TGCTCCAGCAGCTTGGCCGGGACTTCAGGTTCACCCCTCCACTTT. Translation gives CSSSLAGTSGSPLHF.